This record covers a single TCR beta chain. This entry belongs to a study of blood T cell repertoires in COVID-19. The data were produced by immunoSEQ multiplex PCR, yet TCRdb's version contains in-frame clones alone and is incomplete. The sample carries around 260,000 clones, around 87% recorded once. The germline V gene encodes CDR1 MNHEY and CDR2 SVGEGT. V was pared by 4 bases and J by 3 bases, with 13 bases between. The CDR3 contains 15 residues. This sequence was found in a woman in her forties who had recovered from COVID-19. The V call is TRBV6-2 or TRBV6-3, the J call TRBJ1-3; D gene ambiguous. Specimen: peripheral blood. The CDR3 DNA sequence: TGTGCCAGCAGTTCCGCCGGAGCGGGTGGAAACACCATATATTTT. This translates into CASSSAGAGGNTIYF.